This TCR beta chain stems from a study of blood T cell repertoires in COVID-19. CDR3 size: 11 residues. V was clipped by 3 bases and J by 7 bases, with 7 bases between them. This clone was observed a handful of times. Sequenced by immunoSEQ multiplex PCR; TCRdb stores in-frame clones only, minus some. This sample has under 300,000 clones, with about 84% found just once. The chain is built from TRBV12-3 or TRBV12-4 and TRBJ2-7; D might be TRBD1 (5 bases). The material sequenced was peripheral blood. The clonotype comes from an elderly man with acute or convalescent COVID-19. The CDR3 nucleotides are TGTGCCAGCAGTTTGACAGTTGAGCAGTACTTC. Its protein product is CASSLTVEQYF.